This TCR beta chain came from a study of CD8 T cells in ankylosing spondylitis. Study-wide points: Apparently characteristic of ankylosing spondylitis blood was a TCR beta motif (about 8 highly homologous variants).

TCRdb reprocessed the 5' RACE reads with MiXCR, giving one entry per CDR3 protein. The sample gives under 450,000 distinct CDR3 sequences, roughly 17% of which show up once; approximately 0.97% is in the top ten. Germline assignment: CDR1 SGHRS and CDR2 YFSETQ. The CDR3 extends over 15 amino acids. Trimming pared 3 bases from V and 0 bases from J, leaving 9 bases between. This clonotype was detected a few times. Its antigen is unknown. This TCR was recovered from a male donor with ankylosing spondylitis. The sample taken for sequencing was blood, either unsorted or a sorted T cell fraction (not recorded which). This chain joins TRBV5-1 and TRBJ2-2, with D possibly being TRBD2 (6 bases). CDR3: CASSSGLTNTGELFF. The CDR3 nucleotides read TGCGCCAGCAGCTCGGGACTCACGAACACCGGGGAGCTGTTTTTT.